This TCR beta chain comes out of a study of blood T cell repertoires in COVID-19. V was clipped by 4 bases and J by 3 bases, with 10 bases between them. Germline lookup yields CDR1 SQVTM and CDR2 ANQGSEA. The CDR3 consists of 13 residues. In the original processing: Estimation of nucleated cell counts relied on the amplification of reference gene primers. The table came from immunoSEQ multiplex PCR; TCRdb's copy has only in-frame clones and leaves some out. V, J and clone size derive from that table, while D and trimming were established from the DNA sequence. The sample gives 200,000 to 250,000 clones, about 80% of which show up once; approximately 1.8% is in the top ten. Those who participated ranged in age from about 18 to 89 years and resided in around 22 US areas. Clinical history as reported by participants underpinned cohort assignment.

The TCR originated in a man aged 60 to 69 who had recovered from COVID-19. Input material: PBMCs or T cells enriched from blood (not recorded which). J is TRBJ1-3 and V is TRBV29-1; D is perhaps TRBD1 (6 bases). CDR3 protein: CSVARGDGNTIYF. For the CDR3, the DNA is TGCAGCGTTGCCAGGGGTGATGGAAACACCATATATTTT.